This TCR beta chain came from a study of T cells in Graves' hyperthyroidism and ophthalmopathy. Germline CDR1 DFQATT, CDR2 SNEGSKA (reference sequence). Trimming took 6 bases from V and 5 from J; bases not matched to a gene: 16. The CDR3 has 16 residues. It was RNA transcripts that yielded the amplified TCR beta CDR3 regions. RT-PCR in the first round (using the HTBI primer set) targeted the TCR CDR3. TCRdb itself ran the multiplex PCR reads through MiXCR, one entry per CDR3 protein. The sample records 530,000 or so distinct CDR3 sequences, less than 25% being singletons. This chain joins TRBV20-1 and TRBJ2-5; 9 bases agree with TRBD1. Sequencing used blood. The receptor was isolated from a woman aged 25 to 39 with Graves' ophthalmopathy. The CDR3 DNA sequence: TGCAGTGCCCGACTCCCCTTAACAGGGGGCGGGGAGACCCAGTACTTC. This codes for CSARLPLTGGGETQYF.